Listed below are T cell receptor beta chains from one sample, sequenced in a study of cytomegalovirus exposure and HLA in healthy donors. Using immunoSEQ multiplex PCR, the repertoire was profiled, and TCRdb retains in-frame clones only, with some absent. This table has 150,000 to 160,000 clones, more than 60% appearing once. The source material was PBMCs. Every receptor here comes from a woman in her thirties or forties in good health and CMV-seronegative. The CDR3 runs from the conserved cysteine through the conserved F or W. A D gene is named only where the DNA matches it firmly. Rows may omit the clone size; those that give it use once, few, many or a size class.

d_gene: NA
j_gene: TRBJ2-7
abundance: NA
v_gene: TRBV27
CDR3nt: TGTGCCAGCAGTTTACAGGGTCCGTACGAGCAGTACTTC
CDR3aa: CASSLQGPYEQYF

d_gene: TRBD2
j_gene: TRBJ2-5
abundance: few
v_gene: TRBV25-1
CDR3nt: TGTGCCAGCAGTGAAGGCGCTAGCGGGAATTTGGGAGAGACCCAGTACTTC
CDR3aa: CASSEGASGNLGETQYF

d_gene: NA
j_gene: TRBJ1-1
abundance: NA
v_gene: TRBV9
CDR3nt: TGTGCCAGCAGTCTAGACCTAGGAGGGGAAGCTTTCTTT
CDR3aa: CASSLDLGGEAFF

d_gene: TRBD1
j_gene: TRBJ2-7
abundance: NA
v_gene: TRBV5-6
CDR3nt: TGTGCCAGCAGCTCGGACAGGCACTACGAGCAGTACTTC
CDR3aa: CASSSDRHYEQYF

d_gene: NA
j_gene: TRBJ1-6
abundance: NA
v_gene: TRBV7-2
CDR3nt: TGTGCCAGCAGCTCCAGGGGCGGCCATAATTCACCCCTCCACTTT
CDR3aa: CASSSRGGHNSPLHF

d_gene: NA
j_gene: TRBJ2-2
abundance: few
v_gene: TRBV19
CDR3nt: TGTGCCAGTAGTACCCCTAGCGACACCGGGGAGCTGTTTTTT
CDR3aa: CASSTPSDTGELFF

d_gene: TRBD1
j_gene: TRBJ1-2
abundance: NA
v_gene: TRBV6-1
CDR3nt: TGTGCCAGCAGTGACCAACTGACAGGGATCCCCTATGGCTACACCTTC
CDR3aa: CASSDQLTGIPYGYTF

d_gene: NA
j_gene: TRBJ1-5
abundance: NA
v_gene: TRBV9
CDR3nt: TGTGCCAGCAGCGTAGGGGACAACAATCAGCCCCAGCATTTT
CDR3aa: CASSVGDNNQPQHF

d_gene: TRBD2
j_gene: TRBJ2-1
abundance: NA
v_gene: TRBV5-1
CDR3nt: TGCGCCAGCAGCTCTAGCGGGGGAGCTTACAATGAGCAGTTCTTC
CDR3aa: CASSSSGGAYNEQFF

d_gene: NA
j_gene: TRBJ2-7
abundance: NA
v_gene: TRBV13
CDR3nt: TGTGCCAGCAGCTTATGGAGGACAGCCTCCTACGAGCAGTACTTC
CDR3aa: CASSLWRTASYEQYF

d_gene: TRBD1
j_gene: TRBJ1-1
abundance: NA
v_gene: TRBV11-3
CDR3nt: TGTGCCAGCAGCGAACAGGGGGGAGGCACTGAAGCTTTCTTT
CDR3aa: CASSEQGGGTEAFF

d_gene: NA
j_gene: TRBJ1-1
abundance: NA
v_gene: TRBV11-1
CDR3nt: TGTGCCAGCAGAAAACAGGGAGTTGAAGCTTTCTTT
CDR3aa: CASRKQGVEAFF

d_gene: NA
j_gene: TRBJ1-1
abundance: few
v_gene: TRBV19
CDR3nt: TGTGCCAGTAGCGAGCGGGGGGACACTGAAGCTTTCTTT
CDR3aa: CASSERGDTEAFF

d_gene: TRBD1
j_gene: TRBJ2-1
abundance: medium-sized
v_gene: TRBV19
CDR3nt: TGTGCCAGTAGTGTCCAGGGGGTGGACTACAATGAGCAGTTCTTC
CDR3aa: CASSVQGVDYNEQFF

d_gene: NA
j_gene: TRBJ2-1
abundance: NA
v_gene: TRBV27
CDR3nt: TGTGCCAGCAGTTTATTGATGGGCCTTCAATCCTACAATGAGCAGTTCTTC
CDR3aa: CASSLLMGLQSYNEQFF

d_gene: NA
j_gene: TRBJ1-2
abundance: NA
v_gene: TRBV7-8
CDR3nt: TGTGCCAGCAGCCCACTCGGGGGTTATGGCTACACCTTC
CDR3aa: CASSPLGGYGYTF

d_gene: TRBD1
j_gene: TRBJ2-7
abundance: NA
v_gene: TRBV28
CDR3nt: TGTGCCAGCAGTCCGCCGGGCACAGGGGGGTACGAGCAGTACTTC
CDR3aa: CASSPPGTGGYEQYF

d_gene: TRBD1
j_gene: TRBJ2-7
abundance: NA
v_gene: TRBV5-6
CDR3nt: TGTGCCAGCAGCCCTACAGGGGGAAGAGGGTACGAGCAGTACTTC
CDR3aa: CASSPTGGRGYEQYF

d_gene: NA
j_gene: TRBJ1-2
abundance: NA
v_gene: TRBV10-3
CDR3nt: TGTGCCGTACAGGAACCCGACTATGGCTACACCTTC
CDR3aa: CAVQEPDYGYTF

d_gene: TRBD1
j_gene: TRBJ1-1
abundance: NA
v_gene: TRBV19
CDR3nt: TGTGCCAGTAGTATAGATTGGGACAGATACACTGAAGCTTTCTTT
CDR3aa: CASSIDWDRYTEAFF

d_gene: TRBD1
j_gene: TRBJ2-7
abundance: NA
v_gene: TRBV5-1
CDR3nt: TGCGCCAGCAGCTTGGAGGGACAGGGGATTGTGCAGTACTTC
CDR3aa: CASSLEGQGIVQYF

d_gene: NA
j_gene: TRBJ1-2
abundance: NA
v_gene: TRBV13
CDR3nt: TGTGCCAGCAGCCGATTACAGGGAACTTATGGCTACACCTTC
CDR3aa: CASSRLQGTYGYTF

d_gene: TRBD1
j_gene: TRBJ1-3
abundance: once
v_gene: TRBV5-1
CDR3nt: TGCGCCAGCAGCCTTCTACCGGGACAGCTTTTGCGCGGAAACACCATATATTTT
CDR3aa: CASSLLPGQLLRGNTIYF

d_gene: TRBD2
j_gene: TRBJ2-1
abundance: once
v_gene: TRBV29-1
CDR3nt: TGCAGCGTTGAGGCGGGAGGGCGATTTGAGCAGTTCTTC
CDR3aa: CSVEAGGRFEQFF

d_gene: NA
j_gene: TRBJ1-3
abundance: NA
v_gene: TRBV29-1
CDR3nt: TGCAGCGTTACTACCACAGGTGGGCCGGGAAACACCATATATTTT
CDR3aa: CSVTTTGGPGNTIYF

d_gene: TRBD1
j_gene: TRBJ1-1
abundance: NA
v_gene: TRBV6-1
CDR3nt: TGTGCCAGCAGTGAAGCAGGGACAGGGCGGATTGAAGCTTTCTTT
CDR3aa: CASSEAGTGRIEAFF

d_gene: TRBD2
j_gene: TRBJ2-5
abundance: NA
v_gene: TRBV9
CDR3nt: TGTGCCAGCAGCGTATCCCCTAGCGGGGCACAAGAGACCCAGTACTTC
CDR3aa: CASSVSPSGAQETQYF

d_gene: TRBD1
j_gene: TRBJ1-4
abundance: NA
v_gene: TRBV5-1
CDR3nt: TGCGCCAGCAGCTCTACAGGGGGCGTAGATGAAAAACTGTTTTTT
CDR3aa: CASSSTGGVDEKLFF